This entry concerns a single T cell receptor beta chain. Its binding antigen is unknown. No per-base quality is available; no much larger clone lies one base away. The data were obtained in a study of cytomegalovirus exposure and HLA in healthy donors (dated by TCRdb to 2016 to 2017). For the wider study: In an earlier analysis of around 540 of the donors, less than 350 Gb of sequence data and approximately 120 million unique TCR beta sequences from about 179 million T cells were reported. The study used immunosequencing to profile the T cell repertoires of 666 subjects and linked those repertoires to cytomegalovirus serostatus. In an earlier analysis of over 550 of the donors, high-throughput TCR beta sequencing was used to judge whether each TCR beta V gene segment behaved as functional or pseudogenic. All discovery cohort repertoires had been generated using a single sequencing platform. In the later analysis, no new phenotypic data were used to find candidate immune exposures; instead, reliance was placed on TCR beta sequences and their occurrence across donors. HLA typing covered class I and class II loci at four-digit resolution. The number of typed donors differed by locus: roughly 629-640 for A, B, C, DRB1 and DQB1; approximately 520 for DQA1; approximately 610 for DPA1; and some 450 for DPB1. In a later genetic analysis, genome-wide SNP genotypes for about 65% of the roughly 700 donors were used, and that subset was treated as a discovery cohort. Besides the first cohort of around 670 subjects, a separate validation cohort made up of over 100 different subjects was used. Among 350 to 400 genotyped donors of the cohort, an average of around 240,000 unique TCR beta nucleotide sequences were sequenced per donor, 15% to 20% of them non-productive. Approximately 310 gigabases of sequencing data and some 85 million unique TCR sequences were included in an early release covering several hundred HLA-typed donors. A later analysis re-examined previously published TCR beta repertoires from more than 600 donors and added high-resolution HLA genotyping to investigate patterns of TCR occurrence. High-throughput TCR immunosequencing, statistical association of individual TCRs with disease status, and machine learning were combined to predict cytomegalovirus infection status. The study was designed to test whether signatures of past pathogen exposure could be identified by cataloging public T cell receptors. Donor age, sex, ethnicity and CMV serostatus were compiled alongside the repertoire data. Of the roughly 400 genotyped donors, roughly 80% fell in the genetic ancestry cluster associated with self-reported Caucasian donors. About five DR-DQ haplotypes were treated as single units for association and clustering because of strong linkage in the cohort.

The library was prepared using the immunoSEQ multiplex PCR assay. For the multiplex PCR, a mixture combining 60 forward primers for TCR Vbeta segments and 13 reverse primers for TCR Jbeta segments was used. Amplification of the CDR3 region of rearranged TCR beta genes was performed with a multiplex PCR assay on genomic DNA. The Illumina HiSeq System was used to sequence the amplified TCR beta libraries as 87-base-pair reads. The authors processed their data as follows. A later analysis tallied roughly 78 million unique TCR beta chains across the 666 repertoires, and around 9.9 million of those chains were shared by two or more donors. Raw reads were error-corrected and collapsed into unique sequences by a nearest-neighbor algorithm in which closely related sequences were merged to remove PCR and sequencing errors. Alignment of CDR3 sequences to IMGT reference sequences was used to assign V, D and J gene segments. For a sequence to be retained, a match of at least six nucleotides to both a V gene segment and a J gene segment was required. Rearrangements were classified as productive when the CDR3 lacked stop codons and remained in frame with V and J, and all other rearrangements were classified as non-productive. Following IMGT convention, CDR3 was defined as the stretch from the second conserved V-encoded cysteine up to the conserved J-encoded phenylalanine. In an earlier analysis of around 570 of the donors, sequences lacking an unambiguous match to a single V gene segment were excluded. An earlier analysis of several hundred of the donors called V segments functional above 56.7% productive rearrangements and segregating when the between-donor standard deviation exceeded 5%. A statistical classification framework was built to diagnose cytomegalovirus status from the catalog of TCR beta chain sequences. V and J gene assignment, in a later analysis, came from comparing TCR nucleotide sequences with IMGT/GENE-DB human TR gene sequences. The TCRdist pipeline was used in a later analysis to assign CDR3 sequences and most-parsimonious VDJ recombination scenarios. In a later analysis, each TCR beta chain was defined by its CDR3 amino acid sequence together with its V-gene family, and reads lacking a unique V-gene family were excluded. To address suspected cross-contamination and a sequencing artifact, a later analysis removed under 600 highly shared, low-generation-probability nucleotide sequences. In a later analysis, a clonal expansion index was calculated for each public chain from normalized within-repertoire ranks of inferred template counts. In a later analysis, generation probabilities were computed using a VDJ recombination model fitted to out-of-frame rearrangements, and the results were checked against IGoR. In a later analysis, hypergeometric tests were used to score TCR-TCR, TCR-HLA and TCR-CMV co-occurrence, with a repertoire-size bias correction applied to TCR pairs. A later analysis estimated false discovery rates by permuting HLA or CMV assignments 20 times. In a later analysis, co-occurring TCRs were grouped using DBSCAN, and TCRdist sequence similarity was added for clustering within HLA-allele-positive subsets. Co-occurrence clustering excluded repertoires with fewer than 30,000 or more than 120,000 public chains, plus five with anomalous nucleotide sharing. Not all clones reach the TCRdb copy of this immuneACCESS table, which keeps in-frame sequences only. Checked studies attribute under half of the gap to unresolved V genes and leave the rest unexplained. The DNA was the basis for D and trimming; V, J and clone size are from that table. The sample has over 60,000 clones on record, approximately 70% of them singletons. The biggest ten clones account for 13% to 15% of the sample.

General study outcomes and caveats: The presence/absence analyses assumed that sequencing depth was roughly uniform across donors, and that assumption may not be true. A further reported finding was that TCR beta sequences accurately predicted the HLA-A and HLA-B alleles for most subjects in the first cohort. In a later analysis, HLA-associated TCR beta chains were found to be more clonally expanded and to have lower generation probabilities than equally common non-associated chains. In this cohort, only TCR beta chains were sequenced, and detectable features were limited by the absence of alpha or paired-chain data. In a later analysis, several top co-occurrence clusters were reported to appear linked to parvovirus B19, influenza, CMV and Epstein-Barr virus. In a later analysis, TCR association rates were found to vary across HLA loci, with the most associated TCRs seen for DRB1 alleles and the fewest for HLA-C alleles. The only immune exposure information available for the cohort was CMV serostatus. A few of the identified cytomegalovirus-associated TCR beta chains were confirmed in vitro to be specific for cytomegalovirus antigens. Correlated functional status among segregating V segments might reflect linkage disequilibrium, but an unknown experimental factor could not be ruled out. Cytomegalovirus status was reported to be diagnosed by the classifier with high specificity and sensitivity in both the original and validation cohorts. In the study, 150 to 200 TCR beta chains were listed as associated with cytomegalovirus. Most CMV-associated TCR beta chains appeared to be HLA-restricted in a later analysis, and the HLA associations seemed to be driven largely by CMV exposure. A later genetic analysis associated a missense DCLRE1C variant with V-gene and J-gene trimming of TCR beta chains, and an independent cohort replicated the association. A later genetic analysis reported fewer N-insertions in productive TCRs among donors in an Asian-associated ancestry cluster than the roughly 620-donor mean. The authors suggested that the approach could potentially be extended to other disease states and immunological phenotypes. Because the 87-base-pair reads could not distinguish some IMGT-functional V segments, including TRBV6-2 and TRBV6-3, those segments were excluded. HLA typing was unavailable for some donors at each locus, so association tests used only the typed subset. Because counts were too low, roughly 16 rarely observed V segments, including chromosome 9 orphons, were left out of the earlier analysis of approximately 580 of the donors. Most TCR sequences were seen in very few donors, while some public TCRs were found in many individuals. In an earlier analysis of approximately 600 of the donors, most TCR beta V segments were observed in productive rearrangements about 87% or about 30% of the time, broadly matching IMGT annotations. A group of highly shared sequence variants was considered likely to be a technical artifact of the sequencing pipeline. Strong co-occurrence of HLA alleles, especially DR and DQ, made assigning TCR associations to individual alleles difficult. In a later analysis, some 18,000 TCR beta sequences were associated with specific HLA alleles at a false discovery rate of 0.05.

Spanning cysteine to phenylalanine, the CDR3 consists of 18 amino acids. Only CDR3 DNA remains: 54 bases, in frame from the first base. CDR1 LNHDA and CDR2 SQIVND are derived from the germline V gene (reference sequence). After removal of 3 bases from V and 6 bases from J, the junction retains 13 bases not matched to a gene. In total, 666 healthy bone marrow donors made up the cohort. Cohort members were all nominally healthy when sampled, although unrecorded immune exposures were likely present. The donor was CMV seropositive and belonged to the group of 250 to 300 seropositive cohort members. Each donor provided a peripheral blood sample, and peripheral blood mononuclear cells were used for TCR beta sequencing. The Qiagen DNeasy Blood Extraction Kit was used to extract genomic DNA from the blood cell samples.

Sequencing was done on a sample of PBMCs. This clonotype originated in a male donor in good health and CMV-seropositive. The sequence links TRBV19 to TRBJ2-7; a stretch of 14 junction bases matches TRBD2. Read as DNA, the sequence is TGTGCCAGTAGTATGGGACTAGCGGGAGCCGGGCGACCGACCGAGCAGTACTTC. This gives the protein CASSMGLAGAGRPTEQYF.